The T cell receptor (beta chain) under discussion was sequenced for a study of regulatory and conventional T cells in RAG deficiency. Study-wide findings and caveats: Omenn syndrome and CID/AS patients had about 110-fold fewer unique Treg TCR beta sequences, versus 9.5 to 10-fold elsewhere. Shannon entropy fell and Simpson indices rose in RAG-deficient patients. In Omenn syndrome, Treg and Tconv repertoires overlapped >90%.

In regard to this clone: As yet, its antigen is unknown.

The protocol was immunoSEQ multiplex PCR, while the TCRdb copy is restricted to in-frame clones and leaves out a portion. The sample shows under 25,000 clones, 95% to 96% of them seen only once. Genomic DNA came from blood conventional CD4+ T cells gated CD25-low CD127-high. The CDR3 loop spans 14 amino acids. With 4 bases removed from V and 2 bases from J, the gap between germline ends came to 7 bases. Looked up from germline, CDR1 is SGHDT and CDR2 is YYEEEE. The same sample was also used in a study of regulatory T cells. Turning to that study: Amplification used 52 TRBV primers and 13 TRBJ primers. In patients, unique TRB V-J pairs were restricted and V/J usage skewed, especially in Tregs.

The rearrangement joins TRBV5-6 to TRBJ1-6; D gene unclear. Sequenced material: CD25- CD4+ T cells sorted from blood. The receptor was derived from a human donor in good health. The CDR3 sequence is CASSVQTYNSPLHF. In DNA form, the CDR3 reads TGTGCCAGCAGCGTTCAGACCTATAATTCACCCCTCCACTTT.